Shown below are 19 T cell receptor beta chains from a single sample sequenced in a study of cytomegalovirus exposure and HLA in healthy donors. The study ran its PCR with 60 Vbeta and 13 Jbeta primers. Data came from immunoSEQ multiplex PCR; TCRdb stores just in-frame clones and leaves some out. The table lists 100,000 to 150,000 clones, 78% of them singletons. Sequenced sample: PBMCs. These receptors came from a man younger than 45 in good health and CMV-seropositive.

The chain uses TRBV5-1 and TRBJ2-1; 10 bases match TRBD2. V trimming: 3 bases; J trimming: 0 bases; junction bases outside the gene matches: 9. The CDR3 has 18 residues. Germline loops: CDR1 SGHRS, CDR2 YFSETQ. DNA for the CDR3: TGCGCCAGCAGCTCGGAAGCCTCTAGCGGGAGCTCCTACAATGAGCAGTTCTTC. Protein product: CASSSEASSGSSYNEQFF.

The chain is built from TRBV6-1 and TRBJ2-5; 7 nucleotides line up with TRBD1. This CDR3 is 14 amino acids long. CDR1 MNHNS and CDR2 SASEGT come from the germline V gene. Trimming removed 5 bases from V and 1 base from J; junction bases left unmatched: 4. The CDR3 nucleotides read TGTGCCAGCAGTACTGGGACAGCCCAAGAGACCCAGTACTTC. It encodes CASSTGTAQETQYF.

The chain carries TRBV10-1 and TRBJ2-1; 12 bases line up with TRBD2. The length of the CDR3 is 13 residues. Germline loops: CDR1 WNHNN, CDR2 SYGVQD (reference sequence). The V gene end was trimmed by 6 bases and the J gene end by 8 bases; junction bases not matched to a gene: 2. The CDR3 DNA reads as TGCGCCAGCAGCCTAGCGGGAGGGGATGAGCAGTTCTTC. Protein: CASSLAGGDEQFF.

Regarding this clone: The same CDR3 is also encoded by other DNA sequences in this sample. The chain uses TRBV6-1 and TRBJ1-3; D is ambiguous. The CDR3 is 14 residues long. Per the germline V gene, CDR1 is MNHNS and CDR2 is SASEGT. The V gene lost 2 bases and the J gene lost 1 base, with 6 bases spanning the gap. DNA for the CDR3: TGTGCCAGCAGTGAATTGAGGTCTGGAAACACCATATATTTT. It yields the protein CASSELRSGNTIYF.

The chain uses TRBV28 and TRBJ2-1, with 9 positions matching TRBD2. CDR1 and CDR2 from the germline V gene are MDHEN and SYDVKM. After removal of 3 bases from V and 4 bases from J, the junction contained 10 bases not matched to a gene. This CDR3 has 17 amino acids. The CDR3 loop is CASSFGTSRTHYNEQFF. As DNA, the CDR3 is TGTGCCAGCAGTTTTGGGACTAGCAGGACCCATTACAATGAGCAGTTCTTC.

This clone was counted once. CDR3 sequence reads: CAWSPGTGFFQETQYF. The CDR3 DNA sequence: TGTGCCTGGAGCCCAGGGACAGGCTTCTTTCAAGAGACCCAGTACTTC. J is TRBJ2-5 and V is TRBV30; 8 bases are shared with TRBD1. Unmatched junction bases numbered 11, after V lost 3 bases and J lost 2 bases. This CDR3 region has 16 residues. Germline V CDR1 and CDR2: GTSNPN, SVGIG (reference sequence).

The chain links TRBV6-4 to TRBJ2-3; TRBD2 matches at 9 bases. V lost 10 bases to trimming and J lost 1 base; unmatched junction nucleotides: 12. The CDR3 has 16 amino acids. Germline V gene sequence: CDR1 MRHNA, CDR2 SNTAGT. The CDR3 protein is CATVSLAGIRTDTQYF. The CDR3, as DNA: TGTGCCACCGTGTCCCTAGCGGGGATACGCACAGATACGCAGTATTTT.

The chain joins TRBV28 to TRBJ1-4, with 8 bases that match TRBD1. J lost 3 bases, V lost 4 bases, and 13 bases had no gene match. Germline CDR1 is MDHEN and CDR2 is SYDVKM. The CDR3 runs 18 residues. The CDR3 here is CASSSGAGGYSPNEKLFF. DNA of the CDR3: TGTGCCAGCAGTTCTGGCGCAGGGGGCTATTCTCCTAATGAAAAACTGTTTTTT. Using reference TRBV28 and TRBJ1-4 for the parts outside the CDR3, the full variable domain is DVKVTQSSRYLVKRTGEKVFLECVQDMDHENMFWYRQDPGLGLRLIYFSYDVKMKEKGDIPEGYSVSREKKERFSLILESASTNQTSMYLCASSSGAGGYSPNEKLFFGSGTQLSVL.

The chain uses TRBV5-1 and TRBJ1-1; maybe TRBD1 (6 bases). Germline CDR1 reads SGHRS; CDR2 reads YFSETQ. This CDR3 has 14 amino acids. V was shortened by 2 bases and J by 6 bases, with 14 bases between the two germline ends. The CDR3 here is CASSFDRRGAEAFF. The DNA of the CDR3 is TGCGCCAGCAGCTTTGACAGGAGAGGAGCTGAAGCTTTCTTT.

CDR3 DNA: TGCAGCGCGACACTCTCGACAGGGGGTCATGGCTACACCTTC. Translating it yields CSATLSTGGHGYTF. The chain recombines TRBV29-1 with TRBJ1-2; TRBD1 matches at 9 bases. V shed 7 bases and J 6 bases; nucleotides not matched to a gene: 12. The germline V gene encodes CDR1 SQVTM and CDR2 ANQGSEA. The CDR3 covers 14 residues. The variable domain in full, with the rest retrieved from reference TRBV29-1 and TRBJ1-2, is SAVISQKPSRDICQRGTSLTIQCQVDSQVTMMFWYRQQPGQSLTLIATANQGSEATYESGFVIDKFPISRPNLTFSTLTVSNMSPEDSSIYLCSATLSTGGHGYTFGSGTRLTVV.

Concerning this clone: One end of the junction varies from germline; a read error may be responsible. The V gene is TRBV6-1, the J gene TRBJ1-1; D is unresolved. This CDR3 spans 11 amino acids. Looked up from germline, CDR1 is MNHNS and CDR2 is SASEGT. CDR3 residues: CASSENSEAFF. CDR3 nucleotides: TGTGCCAGCAGTGAGAACTCTGAAGCTTTCTTT.

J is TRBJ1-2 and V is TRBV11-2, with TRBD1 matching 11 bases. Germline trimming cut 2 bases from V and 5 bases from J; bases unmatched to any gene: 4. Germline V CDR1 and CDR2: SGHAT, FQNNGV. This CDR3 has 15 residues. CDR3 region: CASSLTGQGGYGYTF. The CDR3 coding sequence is TGTGCCAGCAGCTTAACGGGACAGGGGGGATATGGCTACACCTTC.

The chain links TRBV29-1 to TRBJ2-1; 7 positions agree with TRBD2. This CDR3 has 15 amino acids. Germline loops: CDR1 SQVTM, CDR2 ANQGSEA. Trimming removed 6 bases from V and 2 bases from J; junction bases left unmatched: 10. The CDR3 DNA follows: TGCAGCGTGAGATCTGGTACTAGCGCCTACAATGAGCAGTTCTTC. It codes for CSVRSGTSAYNEQFF.

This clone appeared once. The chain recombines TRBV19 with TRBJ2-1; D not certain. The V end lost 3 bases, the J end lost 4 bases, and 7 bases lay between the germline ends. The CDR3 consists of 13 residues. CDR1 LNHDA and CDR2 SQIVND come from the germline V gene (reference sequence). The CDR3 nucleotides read TGTGCCAGTAGTATCACACAATACAATGAGCAGTTCTTC. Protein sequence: CASSITQYNEQFF. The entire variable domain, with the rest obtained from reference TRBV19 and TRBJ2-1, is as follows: DGGITQSPKYLFRKEGQNVTLSCEQNLNHDAMYWYRQDPGQGLRLIYYSQIVNDFQKGDIAEGYSVSREKKESFPLTVTSAQKNPTAFYLCASSITQYNEQFFGPGTRLTVL.

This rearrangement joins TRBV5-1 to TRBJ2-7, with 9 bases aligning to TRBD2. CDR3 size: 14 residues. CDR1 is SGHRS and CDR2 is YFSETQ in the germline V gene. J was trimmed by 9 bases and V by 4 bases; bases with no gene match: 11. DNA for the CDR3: TGCGCCAGCAGCGGTAATAGCGGGAGCTTGAGGCAGTACTTC. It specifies CASSGNSGSLRQYF.

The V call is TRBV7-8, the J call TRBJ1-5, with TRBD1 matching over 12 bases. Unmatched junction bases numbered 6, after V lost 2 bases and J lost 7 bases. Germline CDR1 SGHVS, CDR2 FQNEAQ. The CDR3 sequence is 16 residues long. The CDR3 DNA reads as TGTGCCAGCAGCTTAACTGGGACAGGGGGCATCCAGCCCCAGCATTTT. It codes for CASSLTGTGGIQPQHF. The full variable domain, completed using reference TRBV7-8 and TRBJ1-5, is GAGVSQSPRYKVAKRGQDVALRCDPISGHVSLFWYQQALGQGPEFLTYFQNEAQLDKSGLPSDRFFAERPEGSVSTLKIQRTQQEDSAVYLCASSLTGTGGIQPQHFGDGTRLSIL.

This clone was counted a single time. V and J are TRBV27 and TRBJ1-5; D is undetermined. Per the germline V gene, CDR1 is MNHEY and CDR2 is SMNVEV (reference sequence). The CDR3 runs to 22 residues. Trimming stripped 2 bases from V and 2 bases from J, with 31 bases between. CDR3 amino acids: CASSLSPPKAGGGRMGNQPQHF. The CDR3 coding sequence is TGTGCCAGCAGTTTAAGCCCCCCTAAGGCAGGTGGAGGGCGGATGGGCAATCAGCCCCAGCATTTT.

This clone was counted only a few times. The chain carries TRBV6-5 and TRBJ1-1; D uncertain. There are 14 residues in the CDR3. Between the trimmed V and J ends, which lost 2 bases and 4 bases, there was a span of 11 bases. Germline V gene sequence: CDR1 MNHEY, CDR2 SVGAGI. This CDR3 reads CASSYEESGTEAFF. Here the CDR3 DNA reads TGTGCCAGCAGTTACGAGGAATCGGGCACTGAAGCTTTCTTT.

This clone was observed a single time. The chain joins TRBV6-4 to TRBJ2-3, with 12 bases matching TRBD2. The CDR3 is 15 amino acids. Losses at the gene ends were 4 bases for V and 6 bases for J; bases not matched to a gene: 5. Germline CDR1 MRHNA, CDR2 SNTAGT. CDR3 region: CASSATSGSTDTQYF. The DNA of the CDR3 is TGTGCCAGCAGTGCGACTAGCGGGAGTACCGATACGCAGTATTTT.